The 24 T cell receptor beta chains listed next were all sequenced from one sample in a study of chemoradiotherapy in HPV16-positive cancers. Clones were sequenced by immunoSEQ multiplex PCR, and TCRdb holds only the in-frame ones, with some missing. The sample includes some 11,000 clones, around 70% seen only once; the top ten take over 30%. This specimen was acquired from a patient who underwent chemoradiotherapy. These receptors all stem from a human donor with HPV-associated anogenital cancer.

This clone is a singleton in its sample. The J gene is TRBJ2-3, the V gene TRBV18; 8 bases fit TRBD1. Germline V gene data show CDR1 as KGHSH and CDR2 as LQKENI. CDR3 length: 19 amino acids. Losses at the gene ends were 1 base for V and 3 bases for J; bases not matched to a gene: 15. In DNA, the CDR3 is TGTGCCAGCTCACCACGAACGGGTCTGGACAGGGAAGTTACAGATACGCAGTATTTT. It translates to CASSPRTGLDREVTDTQYF.

This chain links TRBV5-1 with TRBJ2-2, with 7 bases fitting TRBD2. This CDR3 contains 14 residues. CDR1 and CDR2 (germline): SGHRS, YFSETQ. The J segment lost 3 bases and the V segment lost 6 bases, leaving 5 bases of the junction unmatched. The CDR3 bases are TGCGCCAGCATGAGCGGGGTTGACACCGGGGAGCTGTTTTTT. It yields the protein CASMSGVDTGELFF.

J is TRBJ2-1 and V is TRBV5-5; 12 nucleotides agree with TRBD2. Losses at the gene ends were 1 base for V and 12 bases for J; bases not matched to a gene: 8. CDR3 size: 15 residues. CDR1 SGHKS and CDR2 YYEKEE come from the germline V gene (reference sequence). CDR3 loop: CASSLPLAGGISQFF. Here the CDR3 DNA reads TGTGCCAGCAGCTTGCCGCTAGCGGGAGGGATATCGCAGTTCTTC.

V usage is TRBV5-4 and J usage is TRBJ2-5; 8 nucleotides line up with TRBD2. Germline V gene data show CDR1 as SGHNT and CDR2 as YYREEE (reference sequence). Trimming removed 1 base from V and 2 bases from J; junction bases left unmatched: 7. CDR3 length equals 16 residues. CDR3 coding DNA: TGTGCCAGCAGCTTGTCCCCCGGGACTAGACAAGAGACCCAGTACTTC. Translated, it gives CASSLSPGTRQETQYF.

This clone is labeled medium-sized (0.01 to 0.1%). This chain joins TRBV6-5 and TRBJ2-7, with no clear D. Germline V lookup: CDR1 MNHEY, CDR2 SVGAGI. Trimming pared 8 bases from V and 0 bases from J, leaving 11 bases between. The CDR3 extends over 13 amino acids. The CDR3 sequence: CASGGDNSYEQYF. Written as DNA, the CDR3 is TGTGCCAGCGGTGGCGACAACTCCTACGAGCAGTACTTC.

This clone was observed a handful of times. The V gene is TRBV2, the J gene TRBJ1-3; maybe TRBD1 (6 bases). There are 13 residues in the CDR3. Germline assignment: CDR1 SNHLY and CDR2 FYNNEI. Trimming removed 4 bases from V and 2 bases from J, with 6 bases in between. The CDR3 sequence is CASSGQAGNTIYF. Written as DNA, the CDR3 is TGTGCCAGCAGTGGACAGGCTGGAAACACCATATATTTT.

This clone showed up just once. This chain uses TRBV7-9 with TRBJ1-2; D unclear. Trimming left V 5 bases short and J 8 bases short, with 15 bases between. The CDR3 contains 13 residues. CDR1 SEHNR and CDR2 FQNEAQ come from the germline V gene (reference sequence). The chain's CDR3 is CASSQETGRGYTF. The CDR3 DNA sequence: TGTGCCAGCAGCCAAGAAACCGGGAGAGGCTACACCTTC. Drawing the rest from reference TRBV7-9 and TRBJ1-2, the complete variable domain is DTGVSQNPRHKITKRGQNVTFRCDPISEHNRLYWYRQTLGQGPEFLTYFQNEAQLEKSRLLSDRFSAERPKGSFSTLEIQRTEQGDSAMYLCASSQETGRGYTFGSGTRLTVV.

This chain links TRBV5-6 with TRBJ2-1, with 8 bases that match TRBD2. The length of the CDR3 is 15 residues. The germline gives CDR1 SGHDT, CDR2 YYEEEE. The V segment lost 4 bases and the J segment 15 bases; nucleotides outside the gene matches: 18. The CDR3 coding sequence is TGTGCCAGCAGCCCCGGCGACTTAGCGGGAACGGTACCGTTCTTC. Residues: CASSPGDLAGTVPFF.

The chain links TRBV13 to TRBJ2-2; 7 bases map to TRBD2. This CDR3 is 15 amino acids long. V lost 5 bases, J lost 8 bases, and 11 bases stayed unmatched. The germline CDR1 and CDR2 sequences are PRHDT and FYEKMQ (reference sequence). CDR3: CASSKRLALIGELFF. The DNA of the CDR3 is TGTGCCAGCAGCAAAAGACTAGCACTCATTGGGGAGCTGTTTTTT.

The rearrangement links TRBV28 to TRBJ2-7; no definite D call. V was trimmed by 5 bases and J by 4 bases, leaving 18 bases between them. CDR1 is MDHEN and CDR2 is SYDVKM in the germline V gene. This CDR3 comprises 15 residues. CDR3 protein: CASSRTGGSNYEQYV. In DNA, the CDR3 is TGTGCCAGCAGTCGGACCGGCGGCAGCAATTACGAGCAGTACGTC.

The V and J genes are TRBV6-1 and TRBJ2-3; no definite D call. Germline V gives CDR1 MNHNS, CDR2 SASEGT. CDR3 length equals 8 residues. Trimming took off 6 bases at V and 11 bases at J, with 3 bases between the two ends. The CDR3 DNA reads TGTGCCAGCAGAGGGCAGTATTTT. Protein product: CASRGQYF.

This clone has only one observation. The chain employs TRBV5-4 and TRBJ2-3; 10 positions match TRBD1. The CDR3 runs 16 residues. Per the germline V gene, CDR1 is SGHNT and CDR2 is YYREEE (reference sequence). V gave up 0 bases and J gave up 1 base; unmatched junction bases: 2. As DNA, the CDR3 is TGTGCCAGCAGCTTGGGAGGGACAGGGGGCACAGATACGCAGTATTTT. Amino acid sequence: CASSLGGTGGTDTQYF.

This chain links TRBV29-1 with TRBJ2-4; D gene unclear. The V end lost 4 bases, the J end lost 0 bases, and 13 bases lay between the germline ends. The CDR3 is 15 residues long. The germline CDR1 and CDR2 sequences are SQVTM and ANQGSEA. CDR3 residues: CSVAETDLAKNIQYF. The DNA of the CDR3 is TGCAGCGTTGCCGAAACAGACCTAGCCAAAAACATTCAGTACTTC.

This chain uses TRBV9 with TRBJ1-6; TRBD1 is a possible D gene (5 bases). Germline V gives CDR1 SGDLS, CDR2 YYNGEE. V lost 0 bases, J lost 6 bases, and 22 bases lay in between. CDR3 size: 19 residues. The CDR3 nucleotides read TGTGCCAGCAGCGTAGGCCCCACCCCGGCCAGGGATAGTAATTCACCCCTCCACTTT. Protein sequence: CASSVGPTPARDSNSPLHF.

The chain combines TRBV11-3 with TRBJ2-5; 7 bases are shared with TRBD1. The germline gives CDR1 SGHNT, CDR2 YENEEA. With V trimmed by 2 bases and J by 1 base, 1 base remained unmatched. The CDR3 is made up of 14 amino acids. This CDR3 reads CASSLRQGQETQYF. CDR3 bases: TGTGCCAGCAGCTTACGACAGGGCCAAGAGACCCAGTACTTC. The full variable domain, completed using reference TRBV11-3 and TRBJ2-5, is EAGVVQSPRYKIIEKKQPVAFWCNPISGHNTLYWYLQNLGQGPELLIRYENEEAVDDSQLPKDRFSAERLKGVDSTLKIQPAELGDSAVYLCASSLRQGQETQYFGPGTRLLVL.

The chain has TRBV4-1 and TRBJ2-5; D might be TRBD2 (5 bases). V lost 0 bases, J lost 5 bases, and 16 bases lay in between. The CDR3 is 16 residues long. Looked up from germline, CDR1 is MGHRA and CDR2 is YSYEKL. CDR3 amino acids: CASSQDLNLAGETQYF. In DNA, the CDR3 is TGCGCCAGCAGCCAAGATCTCAATCTAGCTGGGGAGACCCAGTACTTC.

CDR3 region: CAWSLAPTMGTEAFF. CDR3 in DNA: TGTGCCTGGAGCCTAGCCCCTACCATGGGCACTGAAGCTTTCTTT. This chain joins TRBV30 and TRBJ1-1; D ambiguous. Trimming took off 3 bases at V and 4 bases at J, with 18 bases between the two ends. CDR1 and CDR2 (germline): GTSNPN, SVGIG (reference sequence). The CDR3 has 15 residues.

This clone was detected only once. The J gene is TRBJ1-3, the V gene TRBV30; the D is unclear. Trimming cost V 0 bases and J 0 bases, with 6 bases left between them. In germline, CDR1 is GTSNPN, CDR2 SVGIG (reference sequence). The CDR3 spans 14 residues. CDR3: CAWSVRFSGNTIYF. The CDR3 DNA follows: TGTGCCTGGAGTGTACGCTTCTCTGGAAACACCATATATTTT.

This clone was detected only a few times. The rearrangement joins TRBV5-1 to TRBJ1-6, with no clear D. The CDR3 has 14 amino acids. V was pared by 3 bases and J by 7 bases, with 11 bases between. Germline V gene data show CDR1 as SGHRS and CDR2 as YFSETQ. CDR3 sequence (DNA): TGCGCCAGCAGCTCTACGACTCAGAATTCACCCCTCCACTTT. This translates into CASSSTTQNSPLHF.

Here the CDR3 reads CASSLGTGAQSGANVLTF. The CDR3 DNA is TGCGCCAGCAGCTTGGGGACAGGGGCCCAATCTGGGGCCAACGTCCTGACTTTC. This rearrangement joins TRBV5-1 to TRBJ2-6; 9 nucleotides align to TRBD1. The CDR3 extends over 18 amino acids. Germline V gene lookup returns CDR1 SGHRS and CDR2 YFSETQ. After removal of 0 bases from V and 1 base from J, the junction contained 5 bases not matched to a gene.

This clone was found a few times. The V gene is TRBV2, the J gene TRBJ1-1; 8 nucleotides align to TRBD1. The CDR3 spans 14 residues. Germline assignment: CDR1 SNHLY and CDR2 FYNNEI. Trimming took 7 bases from V and 1 from J; bases not matched to a gene: 5. In nucleotides, the CDR3 is TGTGCCAGCAAATACGGACAGGGGAACACTGAAGCTTTCTTT. Protein: CASKYGQGNTEAFF. The variable domain in full, with the rest retrieved from reference TRBV2 and TRBJ1-1, is EPEVTQTPSHQVTQMGQEVILRCVPISNHLYFYWYRQILGQKVEFLVSFYNNEISEKSEIFDDQFSVERPDGSNFTLKIRSTKLEDSAMYFCASKYGQGNTEAFFGQGTRLTVV.

This clone was counted only a few times. The V call is TRBV7-2, the J call TRBJ1-3; D call uncertain. The CDR3 sequence is 16 residues long. V lost 1 base and J 1 base, leaving 11 bases between the germline ends. Germline loops: CDR1 SGHTA, CDR2 FQGNSA. The CDR3 sequence is CASSLGSRVSGNTIYF. In DNA, the CDR3 is TGTGCCAGCAGCTTAGGGAGTAGGGTGTCTGGAAACACCATATATTTT.

In its sample, this clone is medium-sized. CDR3 coding DNA: TGTGCCAGCAGCTCGGGACTAGCGAACATTCAGTACTTC. This translates into CASSSGLANIQYF. This chain joins TRBV11-3 and TRBJ2-4, with TRBD2 identical over 10 bases. CDR1 is SGHNT and CDR2 is YENEEA in the germline V gene. CDR3 length: 13 amino acids. Trimming took 4 bases from V and 7 from J; bases not matched to a gene: 1.

This clone occurred once. The rearrangement uses TRBV28 and TRBJ2-7; D perhaps matches TRBD2 (6 bases). The V end lost 7 bases, the J end lost 3 bases, and 25 bases lay between the germline ends. Germline CDR1 reads MDHEN; CDR2 reads SYDVKM. This CDR3 spans 17 amino acids. The CDR3 loop reads CASTPILETRGNYEQYF. The DNA for the CDR3 is TGTGCCAGCACCCCCATCTTGGAGACTAGGGGAAACTACGAGCAGTACTTC.